Listed here are 22 T cell receptor beta chains from one sample, sequenced in a study of naive and memory T cell subsets. Whole-blood samples were 2 to 3 ml of peripheral blood from healthy adult volunteers. Blood and skin TCR RNA was reverse transcribed with alpha and beta constant primers. TCRdb reprocessed the 5' RACE reads via MiXCR and lists one record per CDR3 protein. The sample consists of more than 20,000 distinct CDR3 sequences, around 4.2% of them appearing once. The receptors stem from a male donor in good health.

This clonotype was seen repeatedly, ten times or more. This chain connects TRBV6-6 to TRBJ2-7; 12 bases line up with TRBD2. Germline V gives CDR1 MNHNY, CDR2 SVGAGI (reference sequence). V lost 8 bases to trimming and J lost 3 bases; unmatched junction nucleotides: 2. This CDR3 is built from 13 residues. CDR3 DNA sequence: TGTGCCAGCCGACTAGCGGGGGACTACGAGCAGTACTTC. As protein: CASRLAGDYEQYF.

This clonotype showed up many times. The chain combines TRBV6-1 with TRBJ2-2; no clear D. V lost 0 bases to trimming and J lost 5 bases, with 7 bases between them. CDR3 length: 14 residues. CDR1 and CDR2 (germline): MNHNS, SASEGT. Here the CDR3 DNA reads TGTGCCAGCAGTGAAGCGCAGTATACCGGGGAGCTGTTTTTT. It translates to CASSEAQYTGELFF.

Judged by abundance, this clonotype is medium-sized (0.01 to 0.1%). The chain joins TRBV11-2 to TRBJ2-1; unclear D gene. Per germline, CDR1 SGHAT and CDR2 FQNNGV. The CDR3 spans 18 residues. The V gene lost 5 bases and the J gene lost 0 bases, with 20 bases spanning the gap. This chain's CDR3 is CASSRRLDGSSSYNEQFF. CDR3 bases: TGTGCCAGCAGCCGGCGCTTGGACGGATCTAGCTCCTACAATGAGCAGTTCTTC.

This clonotype was seen repeatedly, ten times or more. The V call is TRBV5-4, the J call TRBJ2-3; 14 nucleotides align to TRBD2. Germline V lookup: CDR1 SGHNT, CDR2 YYREEE (reference sequence). The CDR3 totals 16 residues. Trimming cost V 4 bases and J 3 bases; bases outside gene matches: 4. The CDR3 loop reads CASSPGTSGSTDTQYF. Here the CDR3 DNA reads TGTGCCAGCAGCCCTGGGACTAGCGGGAGTACAGATACGCAGTATTTT.

This clonotype occurred many times. This chain joins TRBV7-3 and TRBJ2-7, with TRBD1 identical over 7 bases. Looked up from germline, CDR1 is SGHTA and CDR2 is FQGTGA. This CDR3 region has 17 residues. The trim removed 5 bases at V and 2 bases at J, leaving 15 bases unmatched. The CDR3 sequence: CASSQYPLIQGAYEQYF. The DNA of the CDR3 is TGTGCCAGCAGCCAGTACCCATTAATTCAGGGGGCCTACGAGCAGTACTTC.

This clonotype was seen at least ten times. V and J are TRBV29-1 and TRBJ1-1; D is uncertain. Trimming pared 6 bases from V and 1 base from J, leaving 9 bases between. The CDR3 totals 12 residues. Germline V gene data show CDR1 as SQVTM and CDR2 as ANQGSEA. Written as DNA, the CDR3 is TGCAGCGTCCTATGGGGGAACACTGAAGCTTTCTTT. Its protein is CSVLWGNTEAFF. Full variable domain (remainder filled in from reference TRBV29-1 and TRBJ1-1): SAVISQKPSRDICQRGTSLTIQCQVDSQVTMMFWYRQQPGQSLTLIATANQGSEATYESGFVIDKFPISRPNLTFSTLTVSNMSPEDSSIYLCSVLWGNTEAFFGQGTRLTVV.

This clonotype was detected many times. CDR3 loop: CASSRLREEGTEAFF. DNA for the CDR3: TGCGCCAGCAGCCGCTTGAGGGAGGAGGGCACTGAAGCTTTCTTT. The V gene is TRBV4-3, the J gene TRBJ1-1; D is ambiguous. V lost 4 bases and J lost 4, with 16 bases in between. The CDR3 has 15 residues. Germline lookup yields CDR1 LGHNA and CDR2 YSLEER.

This clonotype rates as medium-sized. J is TRBJ1-5 and V is TRBV18; 10 positions match TRBD1. CDR1 is KGHSH, CDR2 LQKENI, per germline. V lost 2 bases, J lost 6 bases, and 7 bases stayed unmatched. CDR3 length: 16 amino acids. The CDR3 loop reads CASSPSGTGVGQPQHF. Written as DNA, the CDR3 is TGTGCCAGCTCACCATCCGGGACAGGGGTAGGTCAGCCCCAGCATTTT. The whole variable domain, filled in from reference TRBV18 and TRBJ1-5, reads NAGVMQNPRHLVRRRGQEARLRCSPMKGHSHVYWYRQLPEEGLKFMVYLQKENIIDESGMPKERFSAEFPKEGPSILRIQQVVRGDSAAYFCASSPSGTGVGQPQHFGDGTRLSIL.

By share, this clonotype counts as medium-sized. The rearrangement links TRBV10-2 to TRBJ1-5, with D unclear. The V end was cut by 7 bases, the J end by 0 bases, with 7 bases between. The germline CDR1 and CDR2 sequences are WSHSY and SAAADI. The CDR3 loop spans 13 amino acids. The CDR3 reads CASMRDSNQPQHF. The CDR3 DNA reads TGCGCCAGCATGAGGGATAGCAATCAGCCCCAGCATTTT.

At least ten counts were recorded for this clonotype. The genes are TRBV5-1 and TRBJ2-7; perhaps TRBD1 as D (7 bases). Germline V gives CDR1 SGHRS, CDR2 YFSETQ. Trimming removed 0 bases at V and 2 bases at J, with 12 bases between. CDR3 length equals 15 residues. CDR3 DNA sequence: TGCGCCAGCAGCTTGGAGGAGGGGGCTGCCTACGAGCAGTACTTC. It specifies CASSLEEGAAYEQYF.

By sample share, this clonotype is medium-sized (0.01 to 0.1%). The chain is built from TRBV29-1 and TRBJ2-1; D not resolved. Trimming took off 7 bases at V and 2 bases at J, with 9 bases between the two ends. CDR1 and CDR2 (germline): SQVTM, ANQGSEA. The CDR3 runs to 12 residues. This chain's CDR3 is CSAFGPYNEQFF. The CDR3 nucleotides read TGCAGCGCCTTCGGACCCTACAATGAGCAGTTCTTC.

This clonotype was counted at least ten times. The V call is TRBV10-3, the J call TRBJ1-1; D unclear. The length of the CDR3 is 14 residues. The germline CDR1 and CDR2 sequences are ENHRY and SYGVKD. Trimming pared 7 bases from V and 0 bases from J, leaving 12 bases between. The CDR3 nucleotides are TGTGCCATCAACTCGCGTCCCATGAACACTGAAGCTTTCTTT. This sequence encodes CAINSRPMNTEAFF.

In this sample, this clonotype turned up many times. J is TRBJ2-7 and V is TRBV29-1, with 7 bases matching TRBD1. The CDR3 contains 13 residues. J was trimmed by 4 bases and V by 1 base; bases with no gene match: 4. The V gene's germline CDR1 is SQVTM and CDR2 ANQGSEA. The CDR3 loop is CSVEGQGQYEQYF. In DNA, the CDR3 is TGCAGCGTTGAAGGACAGGGTCAGTACGAGCAGTACTTC.

This clonotype has at least ten counts. The chain combines TRBV6-5 with TRBJ2-7, with TRBD1 matching 10 bases. CDR3 length: 15 residues. Unmatched junction bases numbered 11, after V lost 7 bases and J lost 5 bases. Looked up from germline, CDR1 is MNHEY and CDR2 is SVGAGI. The CDR3 spells CASTELGQGRNEQYF. The CDR3 DNA follows: TGTGCCAGCACCGAATTGGGACAGGGGAGGAACGAGCAGTACTTC.

In this sample, this clonotype turned up many times. This rearrangement joins TRBV11-2 to TRBJ2-3; D remains ambiguous. This CDR3 contains 15 residues. Trimming took off 1 base at V and 2 bases at J, with 10 bases between the two ends. Germline loops: CDR1 SGHAT, CDR2 FQNNGV. The CDR3 DNA reads TGTGCCAGCAGCTTAGTTGGGCAGCTCACAGATACGCAGTATTTT. Translating gives CASSLVGQLTDTQYF.

This clonotype was observed many times. This sequence joins TRBV5-1 and TRBJ2-5; D unclear. CDR3 length: 12 amino acids. Germline V gene lookup returns CDR1 SGHRS and CDR2 YFSETQ. Trimming pared 0 bases from V and 4 bases from J, leaving 4 bases between. The CDR3 sequence is CASSLEPETQYF. The CDR3 DNA sequence: TGCGCCAGCAGCTTGGAGCCAGAGACCCAGTACTTC.

This clonotype was recorded many times. The J gene is TRBJ2-5, the V gene TRBV12-3 or TRBV12-4; 8 nucleotides match TRBD2. Germline trimming cut 7 bases from V and 4 bases from J; bases unmatched to any gene: 11. CDR3 length equals 15 residues. The CDR3: CASTRSGAAGETQYF. CDR3 DNA: TGTGCCAGCACCCGTAGCGGGGCCGCGGGAGAGACCCAGTACTTC.

Within the sample, this clonotype is medium-sized. This sequence joins TRBV14 and TRBJ2-1, with 8 bases aligning to TRBD1. With 7 bases clipped from V and 0 bases from J, the junction kept 2 bases outside the gene matches. Per germline, CDR1 SGHDN and CDR2 FVKESK. This CDR3 contains 14 residues. The CDR3 DNA reads TGTGCCAGCACCACAGGGGGCTCCTACAATGAGCAGTTCTTC. It translates to CASTTGGSYNEQFF.

The sample holds many counts of this clonotype. The chain has TRBV29-1 and TRBJ2-1, with TRBD1 as a possible D gene (5 bases). CDR3 length equals 14 residues. The V end lost 1 base, the J end lost 5 bases, and 12 bases lay between the germline ends. The germline V gene has CDR1 SQVTM and CDR2 ANQGSEA. CDR3 sequence: CSVEVNTGNNEQFF. The CDR3 DNA reads as TGCAGCGTTGAAGTCAATACAGGTAACAATGAGCAGTTCTTC.

This clonotype came up many times. The chain links TRBV12-3 or TRBV12-4 to TRBJ2-3, with 15 positions matching TRBD2. V shed 4 bases, J shed 5 bases, and the junction held 4 bases outside the gene matches. The length of the CDR3 is 16 residues. The CDR3 nucleotides read TGTGCCAGCAGTTCGCGGACTAGCGGGAGGGGAGATACGCAGTATTTT. It encodes CASSSRTSGRGDTQYF.

This clonotype was seen at least ten times. The chain joins TRBV5-1 to TRBJ2-3, with TRBD2 identical over 9 bases. Trimming removed 2 bases from V and 4 bases from J; junction bases left unmatched: 8. Germline V CDR1 and CDR2: SGHRS, YFSETQ. There are 16 residues in the CDR3. The CDR3 region is CASSFRGSGSSDTQYF. CDR3 in DNA: TGCGCCAGCAGCTTTCGGGGTAGCGGGAGTTCAGATACGCAGTATTTT.

This clonotype was recorded at least ten times. The chain has TRBV6-5 and TRBJ2-7, with a possible D match to TRBD1 (6 bases). This CDR3 has 14 amino acids. The ends were cut back, 6 bases at V and 2 bases at J, with 14 bases in the middle. CDR1 and CDR2 (germline): MNHEY, SVGAGI. The CDR3 bases are TGTGCCAGCAGCGACCCGGACAGTCCCTACGAGCAGTACTTC. Protein: CASSDPDSPYEQYF.